In its sample, the clone carrying this T cell receptor beta chain was seen a few times. Its cognate antigen is unknown. TCR beta CDR3 sequences were amplified from RNA transcripts. The HTBI primer set was used in a first-round RT-PCR of the TCR CDR3. TCRdb called the multiplex PCR reads again in MiXCR, with one record for every CDR3 protein. The sample includes fewer than 650,000 distinct CDR3 sequences, around 13% seen only once; the top ten take 5% to 7%. The data were taken from a study of T cells in Graves' hyperthyroidism and ophthalmopathy. The wider study: The authors collected peripheral blood at initial diagnosis, before any treatment. General study points: Most expanded thyroid clonotypes above 0.001 also appeared in blood.

Among the patients, aged 18 to 65, hyperthyroidism was newly diagnosed and had lasted under 2 months. Blood was sampled at initial diagnosis of hyperthyroidism, prior to onset of any ophthalmopathy symptoms. From germline, CDR1 is GTSNPN and CDR2 SVGIG (reference sequence). CDR3 length equals 13 residues. The V and J ends lost 2 bases and 4 bases respectively, with 12 bases between them. This clonotype was obtained from a woman in her thirties with Graves' hyperthyroidism that later progressed to Graves' ophthalmopathy. V and J are TRBV30 and TRBJ2-7; possibly TRBD2 for D (6 bases). What was sequenced was blood. The CDR3 DNA reads TGTGCCTGGAGTCGTGAAGGGAGGTACGAGCAGTACTTC. This gives the protein CAWSREGRYEQYF.